The 19 T cell receptor beta chains below were found in one sample sequenced in a study of shared clonotypes between healthy human individuals. Data came from immunoSEQ multiplex PCR; TCRdb stores just in-frame clones and leaves some out. The repertoire includes fewer than 700,000 clones, around 95% of them detected once, and about 0.11% sits in the top ten. In the naive CD8 group, cells lacked CD45RO and were positively selected for CCR7, so terminally differentiated effector memory CD45RA+ cells were left out. Specimen: naive CD8+ T cells sorted from blood. The receptors here all came from a woman aged 25 to 45 in good health.

This chain connects TRBV7-9 to TRBJ1-3; D may be TRBD1 (6 bases). The ends were cut back, 5 bases at V and 0 bases at J, with 11 bases in the middle. Per germline, CDR1 SEHNR and CDR2 FQNEAQ (reference sequence). This CDR3 region has 15 residues. This chain's CDR3 is CASSEWTVSGNTIYF. The CDR3 bases are TGTGCCAGCAGCGAGTGGACAGTCTCTGGAAACACCATATATTTT.

The rearrangement joins TRBV28 to TRBJ2-5; 7 bases match TRBD1. Trimming took 5 bases from V and 11 from J; bases not matched to a gene: 17. Germline CDR1 MDHEN, CDR2 SYDVKM. The CDR3 is 15 residues long. The CDR3 is CASSTTGVLLREQYF. CDR3 coding DNA: TGTGCCAGCAGTACAACAGGGGTCTTGCTGCGAGAGCAGTACTTC.

The chain has TRBV6-5 and TRBJ2-7; TRBD1 or TRBD2 may be the D gene (5 bases each). CDR3 length: 13 amino acids. Germline V gene sequence: CDR1 MNHEY, CDR2 SVGAGI. V was clipped by 0 bases and J by 5 bases, with 8 bases between them. CDR3 protein: CASSYSGPHEQYF. In DNA form, the CDR3 reads TGTGCCAGCAGTTACTCGGGACCTCACGAGCAGTACTTC.

This chain links TRBV19 with TRBJ1-5; D uncertain. Germline V CDR1 and CDR2: LNHDA, SQIVND (reference sequence). V dropped 2 bases and J dropped 9 bases, with 20 bases sitting between them. CDR3 size: 16 residues. The chain's CDR3 is CASSITLGPPIMPQHF. CDR3 bases: TGTGCCAGTAGTATAACCCTCGGACCTCCAATCATGCCCCAGCATTTT.

The rearrangement joins TRBV4-1 to TRBJ2-7, with 7 bases identical to TRBD2. Germline values: CDR1 MGHRA, CDR2 YSYEKL. V lost 4 bases to trimming and J lost 3 bases; unmatched junction nucleotides: 6. The CDR3 is 14 residues long. The CDR3 DNA sequence: TGCGCCAGCAGCCCGGTGGGGGAGGGCTACGAGCAGTACTTC. Its translation is CASSPVGEGYEQYF.

The chain uses TRBV28 and TRBJ2-7, with 8 bases identical to TRBD2. After removal of 2 bases from V and 5 bases from J, the junction contained 11 bases not matched to a gene. CDR1 MDHEN and CDR2 SYDVKM come from the germline V gene. The CDR3 loop spans 16 amino acids. The CDR3 reads CASSLEAGGLRDEQYF. The CDR3 region has the DNA TGTGCCAGCAGTTTAGAGGCGGGAGGACTACGGGACGAGCAGTACTTC.

The rearrangement joins TRBV6-4 to TRBJ2-1; tentatively, D is TRBD1 or TRBD2 (5 bases each). This CDR3 spans 15 amino acids. Per germline, CDR1 MRHNA and CDR2 SNTAGT. V was pared by 8 bases and J by 4 bases, with 18 bases between. The CDR3 nucleotides read TGTGCCAGCGAGGGGCTTGGCGGTGTTTACAATGAGCAGTTCTTC. Translation: CASEGLGGVYNEQFF.

This clone was picked up one time. The chain is built from TRBV4-1 and TRBJ2-6, with D perhaps matching TRBD1 (6 bases). The CDR3 spans 15 residues. The germline V and J ends were trimmed by 5 bases and 0 bases, with 8 bases remaining between them. CDR1 is MGHRA, CDR2 YSYEKL, per germline. CDR3 sequence (DNA): TGCGCCAGCAGCAGGACAGACTCTGGGGCCAACGTCCTGACTTTC. It is translated as CASSRTDSGANVLTF.

This rearrangement joins TRBV2 to TRBJ1-5, with a possible D match to TRBD1 (6 bases). V was shortened by 8 bases and J by 2 bases, with 10 bases between the two germline ends. CDR3 length: 13 amino acids. Germline V lookup: CDR1 SNHLY, CDR2 FYNNEI. Here the CDR3 DNA reads TGTGCCAGCTGGCCAGGGGGCAATCAGCCCCAGCATTTT. Its protein is CASWPGGNQPQHF.

This chain connects TRBV28 to TRBJ2-5; 9 bases fit TRBD1. The trim removed 8 bases at V and 4 bases at J, leaving 14 bases unmatched. This CDR3 is 16 amino acids long. Germline CDR1 reads MDHEN; CDR2 reads SYDVKM. DNA for the CDR3: TGTGCCAGCGATACTACAGGGGGCTGGCGGCCAGAGACCCAGTACTTC. As protein: CASDTTGGWRPETQYF.

J is TRBJ2-7 and V is TRBV7-9; 10 positions match TRBD1. The germline V gene encodes CDR1 SEHNR and CDR2 FQNEAQ (reference sequence). Trimming cost V 1 base and J 4 bases; bases outside gene matches: 13. The length of the CDR3 is 18 residues. CDR3 sequence (DNA): TGTGCCAGCAGCTTAGGGGTCGGCAGGGACAGGGGATGGTACGAGCAGTACTTC. It is translated as CASSLGVGRDRGWYEQYF.

V gene TRBV12-2 combines with J gene TRBJ2-7; no DNA check was done on the table's D call, TRBD2. TRBV12-2 is termed a pseudogene. This CDR3 comprises 18 residues. Here the CDR3 reads CASRLAWTSGSPQYEQYF. CDR3 DNA sequence: TGTGCAAGTCGCTTAGCCTGGACTAGCGGGAGTCCCCAGTACGAGCAGTACTTC.

This sequence joins TRBV5-4 and TRBJ2-7, with 8 positions matching TRBD1. Germline values: CDR1 SGHNT, CDR2 YYREEE (reference sequence). The trim removed 5 bases at V and 2 bases at J, leaving 9 bases unmatched. CDR3 length: 15 residues. The CDR3, as DNA: TGTGCCAGCAGACCACAGGGGGAGATCCCCTACGAGCAGTACTTC. It specifies CASRPQGEIPYEQYF.

J is TRBJ1-1 and V is TRBV28; D gene uncertain. CDR3 length: 13 amino acids. The germline CDR1 and CDR2 sequences are MDHEN and SYDVKM. V was pared by 8 bases and J by 0 bases, with 10 bases between. The CDR3 DNA is TGTGCCAGCTGGCAGCGGGTGAACACTGAAGCTTTCTTT. Protein sequence: CASWQRVNTEAFF.

The gene calls are TRBV6-4 and TRBJ2-7, with D possibly matching TRBD1 (6 bases). V lost 0 bases to trimming and J lost 7 bases, with 19 bases between them. Germline CDR1 and CDR2: MRHNA and SNTAGT. CDR3 size: 16 residues. The CDR3 spells CASSDSVRTASREQYF. The CDR3 bases are TGTGCCAGCAGTGACTCGGTTCGGACAGCCTCAAGGGAGCAGTACTTC.

The chain carries TRBV11-2 and TRBJ1-4, with unresolved D. In germline, CDR1 is SGHAT, CDR2 FQNNGV. The ends were cut back, 7 bases at V and 4 bases at J, with 10 bases in the middle. CDR3 length: 13 amino acids. CDR3 residues: CASKADRNEKLFF. DNA for the CDR3: TGTGCCAGCAAGGCAGACCGTAATGAAAAACTGTTTTTT.

A word on this clone: Other nucleotide sequences from this sample produce the same CDR3. J is TRBJ2-7 and V is TRBV5-4, with 11 bases lining up with TRBD2. Per germline, CDR1 SGHNT and CDR2 YYREEE (reference sequence). CDR3 length equals 15 residues. The trim removed 0 bases at V and 1 base at J, leaving 0 bases unmatched. The CDR3: CASSLGLAGSYEQYF. The CDR3 region has the DNA TGTGCCAGCAGCTTGGGACTAGCGGGATCCTACGAGCAGTACTTC.

Remarks on this clone: The same CDR3 can be traced to other DNA sequences in this sample. The chain recombines TRBV27 with TRBJ2-1; D gene ambiguous. This CDR3 comprises 11 residues. Per the germline V gene, CDR1 is MNHEY and CDR2 is SMNVEV (reference sequence). Trimming stripped 8 bases from V and 2 bases from J, with 4 bases between. DNA for the CDR3: TGTGCCAGCGGCACCTACAATGAGCAGTTCTTC. Translated: CASGTYNEQFF.

The sample holds one count of this clone. V usage is TRBV6-5 and J usage is TRBJ1-1; 9 positions match TRBD1. The CDR3 extends over 14 amino acids. Germline V lookup: CDR1 MNHEY, CDR2 SVGAGI. The J segment lost 8 bases and the V segment lost 2 bases, leaving 6 bases of the junction unmatched. The CDR3 DNA reads TGTGCCAGCAGTTACGGACAGGGGCTGGGGGAAGCTTTCTTT. Protein sequence: CASSYGQGLGEAFF.